This TCR beta chain was recovered during a study of blood T cell repertoires in COVID-19. Study information: T cells, B-cell-depleted T cells, or PBMCs supplied cDNA or gDNA.

V was clipped by 4 bases and J by 4 bases, with 8 bases between them. This CDR3 spans 13 amino acids. Germline loops: CDR1 MNHEY, CDR2 SVGAGI. Profiled with immunoSEQ multiplex PCR; TCRdb holds only in-frame clones, not every one. This sample has 130,000 to 150,000 clones, with about 82% found just once. Sequencing was performed on PBMCs or T cells enriched from blood (not recorded which). The chain employs TRBV6-5 and TRBJ1-5; no reliable D call. This receptor was obtained from a woman between 40 and 55 years old who had recovered from COVID-19. CDR3 sequence (DNA): TGTGCCAGCAGTTCGGGGTTTAATCAGCCCCAGCATTTT. Translated, it gives CASSSGFNQPQHF.